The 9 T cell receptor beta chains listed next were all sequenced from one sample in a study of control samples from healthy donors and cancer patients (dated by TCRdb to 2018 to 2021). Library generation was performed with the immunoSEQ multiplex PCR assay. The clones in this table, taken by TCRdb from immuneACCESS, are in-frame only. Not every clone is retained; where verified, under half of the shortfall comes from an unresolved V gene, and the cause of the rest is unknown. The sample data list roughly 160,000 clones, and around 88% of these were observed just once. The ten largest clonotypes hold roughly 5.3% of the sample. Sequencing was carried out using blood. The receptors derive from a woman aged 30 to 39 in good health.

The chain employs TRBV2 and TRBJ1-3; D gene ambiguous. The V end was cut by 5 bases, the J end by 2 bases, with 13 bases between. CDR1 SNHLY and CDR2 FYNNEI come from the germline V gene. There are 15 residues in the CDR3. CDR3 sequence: CASSLDFGAGNTIYF. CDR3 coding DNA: TGTGCCAGCAGTCTTGACTTCGGGGCTGGAAACACCATATATTTT.

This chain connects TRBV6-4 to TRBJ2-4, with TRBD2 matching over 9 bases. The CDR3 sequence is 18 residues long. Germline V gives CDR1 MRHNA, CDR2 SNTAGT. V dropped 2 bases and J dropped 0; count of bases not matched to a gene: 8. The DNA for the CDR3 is TGTGCCAGCAGTGACCCGGGACTAGCTTCCTTAGCCAAAAACATTCAGTACTTC. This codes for CASSDPGLASLAKNIQYF.

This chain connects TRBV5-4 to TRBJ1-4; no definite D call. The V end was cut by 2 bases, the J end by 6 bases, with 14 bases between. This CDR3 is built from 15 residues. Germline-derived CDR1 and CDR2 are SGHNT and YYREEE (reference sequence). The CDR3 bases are TGTGCCAGCAGCTTCTCCCCCGGGCGCGATGAAAAACTGTTTTTT. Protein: CASSFSPGRDEKLFF.

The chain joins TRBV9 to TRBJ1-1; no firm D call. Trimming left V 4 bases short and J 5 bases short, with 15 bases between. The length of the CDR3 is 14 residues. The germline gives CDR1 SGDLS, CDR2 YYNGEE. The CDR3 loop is CASSPRAGGTEAFF. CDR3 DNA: TGTGCCAGCAGCCCCCGTGCAGGAGGGACTGAAGCTTTCTTT. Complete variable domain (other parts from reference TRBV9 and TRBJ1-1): DSGVTQTPKHLITATGQRVTLRCSPRSGDLSVYWYQQSLDQGLQFLIQYYNGEERAKGNILERFSAQQFPDLHSELNLSSLELGDSALYFCASSPRAGGTEAFFGQGTRLTVV.

The CDR3 protein is CASSIHPTGGHEQYV. Here the CDR3 DNA reads TGTGCCAGCAGCATTCATCCCACGGGGGGTCACGAGCAGTACGTC. The gene calls are TRBV21-1 and TRBJ2-7; the table assigns TRBD2, which was not confirmed against the DNA. TRBV21-1 has pseudogene status. CDR3 size: 15 residues.

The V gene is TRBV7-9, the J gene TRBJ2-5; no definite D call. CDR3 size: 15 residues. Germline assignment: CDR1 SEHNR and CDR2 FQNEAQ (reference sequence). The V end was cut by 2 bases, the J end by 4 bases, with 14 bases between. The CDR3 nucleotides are TGTGCCAGCAGCTTACGAGGCGTTTTGGGAGAGACCCAGTACTTC. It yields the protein CASSLRGVLGETQYF.

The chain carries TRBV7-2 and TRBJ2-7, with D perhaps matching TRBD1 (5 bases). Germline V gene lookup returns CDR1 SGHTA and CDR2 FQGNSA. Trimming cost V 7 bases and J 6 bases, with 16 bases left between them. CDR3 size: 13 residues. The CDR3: CASTYLLGAEQYF. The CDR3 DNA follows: TGTGCCAGCACCTACCTTTTAGGGGCCGAGCAGTACTTC.

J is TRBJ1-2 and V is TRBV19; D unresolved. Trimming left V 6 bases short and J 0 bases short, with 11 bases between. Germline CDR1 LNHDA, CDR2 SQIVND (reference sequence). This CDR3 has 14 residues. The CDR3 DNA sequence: TGTGCCAGTAGGGTCGGCATTGCTAACTATGGCTACACCTTC. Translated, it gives CASRVGIANYGYTF.

DNA for the CDR3: TGTGCCAGCAGCCAGGACGGGGGCACTGGAAACACCATATATTTT. This encodes CASSQDGGTGNTIYF. The rearrangement joins TRBV7-9 to TRBJ1-3; D is possibly TRBD1 (6 bases). From germline, CDR1 is SEHNR and CDR2 FQNEAQ (reference sequence). The CDR3 is made up of 15 amino acids. V gave up 5 bases and J gave up 2 bases, with 13 bases separating them.